A single sample gave rise to the 19 T cell receptor beta chains below, sequenced in a study of sequential checkpoint blockade in melanoma. Sequencing used immunoSEQ multiplex PCR; TCRdb keeps in-frame clones, though not all of them. The top ten hold roughly 13% of the sample, which has fewer than 13,000 clones, roughly 73% seen once. Treatment here: randomized to nivolumab then ipilimumab (arm A) or the reverse (arm B). The source was CD8+ T cells sorted from blood (inferred from file names), collected from a patient given nivolumab and ipilimumab in sequence. The receptors shown here come from a human donor with melanoma.

This rearrangement joins TRBV27 to TRBJ2-6; 7 positions agree with TRBD1. The CDR3 covers 16 residues. Germline CDR1 and CDR2: MNHEY and SMNVEV (reference sequence). The V gene end was trimmed by 3 bases and the J gene end by 4 bases; junction bases not matched to a gene: 6. The CDR3: CASSLGQPPGANVLTF. CDR3 nucleotides: TGTGCCAGCAGTTTGGGACAGCCCCCCGGGGCCAACGTCCTGACTTTC.

This clone was picked up a small number of times. This chain joins TRBV6-1 and TRBJ2-1; TRBD1 might be the D (6 bases). Per germline, CDR1 MNHNS and CDR2 SASEGT. CDR3 length equals 13 residues. The ends were cut back, 4 bases at V and 4 bases at J, with 8 bases in the middle. The CDR3 DNA is TGTGCCAGCAGTGGGACAGAGTACAATGAGCAGTTCTTC. It yields the protein CASSGTEYNEQFF.

V is TRBV15 and J is TRBJ1-1, with D possibly being TRBD1 (6 bases). The CDR3 contains 15 residues. From germline, CDR1 is LNHNV and CDR2 YYDKDF (reference sequence). V dropped 4 bases and J dropped 1 base, with 13 bases sitting between them. For the CDR3, the DNA is TGTGCCACCAGCACTTTAGGGACATCGAACACTGAAGCTTTCTTT. It yields the protein CATSTLGTSNTEAFF.

V gene TRBV5-6 combines with J gene TRBJ1-1; the D is unclear. The CDR3 consists of 13 residues. Trimming removed 8 bases from V and 1 base from J, with 12 bases in between. Germline loops: CDR1 SGHDT, CDR2 YYEEEE. The CDR3: CASELGANTEAFF. DNA of the CDR3: TGTGCCAGTGAGCTGGGAGCGAACACTGAAGCTTTCTTT.

The genes are TRBV7-9 and TRBJ1-2; 9 nucleotides align to TRBD1. V dropped 2 bases and J dropped 3; count of bases not matched to a gene: 13. Germline V lookup: CDR1 SEHNR, CDR2 FQNEAQ (reference sequence). The CDR3 is 18 amino acids. The CDR3 DNA is TGTGCCAGCAGCTTATCTTGGACAGGGGACGAGGGGGACTATGGCTACACCTTC. Translated, it gives CASSLSWTGDEGDYGYTF.

Remarks on this clone: At one end, the junction sequence differs from germline, possibly due to a read error. The CDR3 coding sequence is TGTGCCAGCAGGGACAACTACTATGGCCACACCTTC. Encoded protein: CASRDNYYGHTF. V usage is TRBV7-8 and J usage is TRBJ1-2; tentative D call: TRBD1 (5 bases). CDR1 is SGHVS, CDR2 FQNEAQ, per germline. This CDR3 is built from 12 residues.

The V call is TRBV6-4, the J call TRBJ2-2, with TRBD1 matching 7 bases. There are 14 residues in the CDR3. From germline, CDR1 is MRHNA and CDR2 SNTAGT. J gave up 3 bases and V 2 bases, and 0 bases lay outside the gene matches. Here the CDR3 DNA reads TGTGCCAGCAGTGACACAGGGGACACCGGGGAGCTGTTTTTT. Protein sequence: CASSDTGDTGELFF.

The rearrangement uses TRBV7-8 and TRBJ2-7, with 8 bases that match TRBD1. The germline V gene has CDR1 SGHVS and CDR2 FQNEAQ. The CDR3 spans 15 residues. The V and J ends lost 3 bases and 6 bases, in that order; junction bases with no gene match: 10. The CDR3 region is CASSLNGQGDLEQYV. The CDR3 DNA is TGTGCCAGCAGCTTGAATGGACAGGGCGATCTCGAGCAGTACGTC.

The genes are TRBV5-8 and TRBJ2-7; no clear D gene. V was cut by 4 bases and J by 6 bases, with 14 bases left in between. Germline V gene data show CDR1 as SGHTS and CDR2 as YDEGEE. The CDR3 is made up of 13 amino acids. The CDR3 region is CASSLPTKREQYV. CDR3 sequence (DNA): TGTGCCAGCAGCCTCCCTACGAAGCGCGAGCAGTACGTC.

V and J are TRBV6-1 and TRBJ2-1; possibly TRBD2 for D (6 bases). The CDR3 is 14 amino acids. Trimming stripped 7 bases from V and 5 bases from J, with 15 bases between. Germline values: CDR1 MNHNS, CDR2 SASEGT. The CDR3 DNA is TGTGCCAGCACCACGAGGGAGCGGGACAATGAGCAGTTCTTC. Its translation is CASTTRERDNEQFF.

The chain carries TRBV7-2 and TRBJ2-2; perhaps TRBD2 as D (6 bases). CDR1 SGHTA and CDR2 FQGNSA come from the germline V gene. The ends were cut back, 6 bases at V and 8 bases at J, with 19 bases in the middle. There are 15 residues in the CDR3. The CDR3 coding sequence is TGTGCCAGCAGGCCTCCCGGGGGTTGGGCGGGGGAGCTGTTTTTT. Protein: CASRPPGGWAGELFF. The whole variable domain, remainder taken from reference TRBV7-2 and TRBJ2-2, is GAGVSQSPSNKVTEKGKDVELRCDPISGHTALYWYRQSLGQGLEFLIYFQGNSAPDKSGLPSDRFSAERTGGSVSTLTIQRTQQEDSAVYLCASRPPGGWAGELFFGEGSRLTVL.

The chain employs TRBV25-1 and TRBJ2-1; the match to TRBD2 covers 7 bases. The CDR3 sequence is 15 residues long. Germline V gives CDR1 MGHDK, CDR2 SYGVNS. With 2 bases clipped from V and 3 bases from J, the junction kept 4 bases outside the gene matches. Here the CDR3 reads CASSETGGLYNEQFF. As DNA, the CDR3 is TGTGCCAGCAGTGAAACGGGAGGCCTCTACAATGAGCAGTTCTTC.

The J gene is TRBJ1-4, the V gene TRBV15, with D maybe TRBD1 (5 bases). The V end lost 5 bases, the J end lost 8 bases, and 15 bases lay between the germline ends. The CDR3 loop spans 14 amino acids. Germline V CDR1 and CDR2: LNHNV, YYDKDF (reference sequence). CDR3: CATSADRRPEKLFF. CDR3 nucleotides: TGTGCCACCAGCGCTGACAGACGTCCCGAAAAACTGTTTTTT. Full variable domain (rest looked up from reference TRBV15 and TRBJ1-4): DAMVIQNPRYQVTQFGKPVTLSCSQTLNHNVMYWYQQKSSQAPKLLFHYYDKDFNNEADTPDNFQSRRPNTSFCFLDIRSPGLGDTAMYLCATSADRRPEKLFFGSGTQLSVL.

The rearrangement joins TRBV4-1 to TRBJ1-5; unclear D gene. The CDR3 is 15 amino acids. Trimming cost V 1 base and J 5 bases, with 12 bases left between them. The germline CDR1 and CDR2 sequences are MGHRA and YSYEKL. The CDR3 loop is CASSQVDSGYQPQHF. As DNA, the CDR3 is TGCGCCAGCAGCCAAGTGGATAGCGGGTATCAGCCCCAGCATTTT.

This clone was seen just once. The chain uses TRBV4-1 and TRBJ2-3; D might be TRBD2 (5 bases). The germline V gene encodes CDR1 MGHRA and CDR2 YSYEKL. This CDR3 is 15 amino acids long. Deletions cut 0 bases from V and 1 base from J, with 8 bases between. The DNA of the CDR3 is TGCGCCAGCAGCCAAGATCGGGGAGGCACAGATACGCAGTATTTT. This translates into CASSQDRGGTDTQYF.

The rearrangement joins TRBV29-1 to TRBJ2-3; a possible D gene is TRBD2 (7 bases). V was cut by 5 bases and J by 4 bases, with 16 bases left in between. The CDR3 extends over 14 amino acids. The germline CDR1 and CDR2 sequences are SQVTM and ANQGSEA. This CDR3 reads CSVYEGGQADTQYF. CDR3 nucleotide sequence: TGCAGCGTTTATGAGGGGGGGCAGGCAGATACGCAGTATTTT.

This chain connects TRBV25-1 to TRBJ2-1; the match to TRBD2 covers 11 bases. V lost 4 bases, J lost 4 bases, and 0 bases stayed unmatched. Per the germline V gene, CDR1 is MGHDK and CDR2 is SYGVNS. The CDR3 loop spans 14 amino acids. The CDR3 region has the DNA TGTGCCAGCAGTGGGACTAGCGGGTACAATGAGCAGTTCTTC. It translates to CASSGTSGYNEQFF.

DNA of the CDR3: TGTGCCAGCGCCCAAGAAGCGTCCACAGATACGCAGTATTTT. Translation gives CASAQEASTDTQYF. The chain is built from TRBV6-6 and TRBJ2-3; no clear D gene. This CDR3 contains 14 residues. V gave up 8 bases and J gave up 2 bases, with 14 bases separating them. Germline V CDR1 and CDR2: MNHNY, SVGAGI (reference sequence).

This chain joins TRBV7-6 and TRBJ2-1, with no clear D. Trimming shortened V by 5 bases and J by 1 base, and 12 bases separated the two germline ends. Looked up from germline, CDR1 is SGHVS and CDR2 is FNYEAQ. The CDR3 extends over 15 amino acids. The CDR3 protein is CASSNNQASYNEQFF. The CDR3, as DNA: TGTGCCAGCAGCAATAACCAGGCTTCCTACAATGAGCAGTTCTTC.